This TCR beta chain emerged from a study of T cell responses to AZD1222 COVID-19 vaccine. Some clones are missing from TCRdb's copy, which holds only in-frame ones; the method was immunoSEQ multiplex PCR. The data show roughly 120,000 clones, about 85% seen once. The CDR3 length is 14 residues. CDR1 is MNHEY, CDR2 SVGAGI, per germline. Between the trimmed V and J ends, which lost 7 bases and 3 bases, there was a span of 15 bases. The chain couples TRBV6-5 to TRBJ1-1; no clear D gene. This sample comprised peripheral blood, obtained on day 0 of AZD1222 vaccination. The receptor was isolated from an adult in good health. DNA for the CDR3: TGTGCCAGCATCCAGCGGGGAGGGTACACTGAAGCTTTCTTT. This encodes CASIQRGGYTEAFF.